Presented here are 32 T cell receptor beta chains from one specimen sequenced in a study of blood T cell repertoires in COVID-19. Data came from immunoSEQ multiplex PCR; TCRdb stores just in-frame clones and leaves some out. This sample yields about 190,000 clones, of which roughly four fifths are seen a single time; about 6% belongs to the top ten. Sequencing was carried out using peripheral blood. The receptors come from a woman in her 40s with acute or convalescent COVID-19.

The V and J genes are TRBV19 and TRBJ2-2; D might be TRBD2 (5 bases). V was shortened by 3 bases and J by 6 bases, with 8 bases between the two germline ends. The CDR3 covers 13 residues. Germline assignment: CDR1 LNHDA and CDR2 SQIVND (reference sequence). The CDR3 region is CASSMGGPGELFF. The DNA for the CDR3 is TGTGCCAGTAGTATGGGCGGGCCCGGGGAGCTGTTTTTT.

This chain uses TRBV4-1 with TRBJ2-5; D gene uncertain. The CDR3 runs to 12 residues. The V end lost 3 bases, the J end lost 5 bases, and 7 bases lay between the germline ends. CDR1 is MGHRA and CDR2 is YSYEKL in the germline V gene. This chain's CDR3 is CASSHPGETQYF. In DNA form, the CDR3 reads TGCGCCAGCAGCCACCCCGGGGAGACCCAGTACTTC.

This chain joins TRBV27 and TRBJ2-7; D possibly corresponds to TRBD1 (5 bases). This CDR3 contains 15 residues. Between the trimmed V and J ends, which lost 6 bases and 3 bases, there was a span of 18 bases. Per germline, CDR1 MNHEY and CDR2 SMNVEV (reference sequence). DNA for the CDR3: TGTGCCAGCAGCCAATACCCGCAAAGGGGCTACGAGCAGTACTTC. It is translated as CASSQYPQRGYEQYF.

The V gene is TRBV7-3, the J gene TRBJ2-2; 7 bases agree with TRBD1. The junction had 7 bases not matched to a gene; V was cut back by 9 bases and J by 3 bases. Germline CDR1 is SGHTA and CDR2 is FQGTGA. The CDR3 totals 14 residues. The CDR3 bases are TGTGCCAGTCGACAGGGTCAATACACCGGGGAGCTGTTTTTT. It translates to CASRQGQYTGELFF.

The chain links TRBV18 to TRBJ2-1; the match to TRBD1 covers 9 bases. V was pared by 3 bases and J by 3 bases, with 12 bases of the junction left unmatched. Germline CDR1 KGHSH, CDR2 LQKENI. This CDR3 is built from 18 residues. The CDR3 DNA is TGTGCCAGCTCACCCCCGGGACAGGGCATACCCCACTACAATGAGCAGTTCTTC. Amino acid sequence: CASSPPGQGIPHYNEQFF.

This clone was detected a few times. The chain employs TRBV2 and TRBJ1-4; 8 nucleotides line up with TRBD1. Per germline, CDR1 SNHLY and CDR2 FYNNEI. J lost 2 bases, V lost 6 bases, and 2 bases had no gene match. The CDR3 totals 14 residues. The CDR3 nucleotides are TGTGCCAGCAGCAGGGGGCCGACTAATGAAAAACTGTTTTTT. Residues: CASSRGPTNEKLFF.

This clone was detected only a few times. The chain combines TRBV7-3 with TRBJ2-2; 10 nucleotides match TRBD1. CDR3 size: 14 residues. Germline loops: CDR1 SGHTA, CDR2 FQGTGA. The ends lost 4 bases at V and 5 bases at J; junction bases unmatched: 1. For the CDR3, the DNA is TGTGCCAGCAGCTGGACAGGGGGTACCGGGGAGCTGTTTTTT. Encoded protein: CASSWTGGTGELFF.

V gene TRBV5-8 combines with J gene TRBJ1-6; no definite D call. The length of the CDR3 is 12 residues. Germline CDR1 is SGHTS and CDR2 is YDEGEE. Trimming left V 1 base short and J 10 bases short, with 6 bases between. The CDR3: CASSLLGSPLHF. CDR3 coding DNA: TGTGCCAGCAGCTTGCTCGGGTCACCCCTCCACTTT.

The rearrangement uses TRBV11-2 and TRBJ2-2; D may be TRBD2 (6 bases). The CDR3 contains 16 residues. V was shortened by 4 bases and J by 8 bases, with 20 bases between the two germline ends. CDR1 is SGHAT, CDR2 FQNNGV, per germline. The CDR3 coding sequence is TGTGCCAGCAGCTCCGCTGGGACTGCGGCGACTGGGGAGCTGTTTTTT. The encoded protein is CASSSAGTAATGELFF.

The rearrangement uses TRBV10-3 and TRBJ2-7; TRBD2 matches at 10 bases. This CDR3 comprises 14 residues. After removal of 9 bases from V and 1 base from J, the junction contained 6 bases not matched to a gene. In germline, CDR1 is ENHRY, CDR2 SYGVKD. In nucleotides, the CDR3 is TGTGCCATACGAGGGACTAGCGTTTCCTACGAGCAGTACTTC. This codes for CAIRGTSVSYEQYF.

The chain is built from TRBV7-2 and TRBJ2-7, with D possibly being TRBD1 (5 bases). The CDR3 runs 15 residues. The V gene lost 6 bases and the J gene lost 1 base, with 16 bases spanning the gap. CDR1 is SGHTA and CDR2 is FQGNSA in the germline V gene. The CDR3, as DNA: TGTGCCAGCAGACGAAGGGGTTCAGAGTCCTACGAGCAGTACTTC. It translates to CASRRRGSESYEQYF.

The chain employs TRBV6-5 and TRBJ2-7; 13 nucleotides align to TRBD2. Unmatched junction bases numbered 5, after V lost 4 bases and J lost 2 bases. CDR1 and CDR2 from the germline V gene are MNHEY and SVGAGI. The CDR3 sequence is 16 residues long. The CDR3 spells CASSFRTSGGPYEQYF. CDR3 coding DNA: TGTGCCAGCAGTTTCCGGACTAGCGGGGGCCCCTACGAGCAGTACTTC.

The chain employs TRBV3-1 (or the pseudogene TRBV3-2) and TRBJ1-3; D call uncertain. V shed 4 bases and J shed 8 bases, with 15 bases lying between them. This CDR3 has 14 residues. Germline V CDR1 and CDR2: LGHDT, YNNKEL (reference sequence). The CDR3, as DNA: TGTGCCAGCAGCCGAACAGTACAGTTCGACACCATATATTTT. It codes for CASSRTVQFDTIYF.

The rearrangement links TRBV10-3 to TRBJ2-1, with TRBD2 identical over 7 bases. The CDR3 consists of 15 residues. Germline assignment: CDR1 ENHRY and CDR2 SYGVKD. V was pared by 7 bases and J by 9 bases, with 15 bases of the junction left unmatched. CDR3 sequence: CAITRGLSKEGEQFF. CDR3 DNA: TGTGCCATCACCCGGGGACTATCCAAGGAGGGTGAGCAGTTCTTC.

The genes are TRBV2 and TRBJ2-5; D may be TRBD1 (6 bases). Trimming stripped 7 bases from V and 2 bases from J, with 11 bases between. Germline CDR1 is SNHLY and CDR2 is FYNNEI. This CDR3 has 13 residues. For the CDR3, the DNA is TGTGCCAGCACCGGCGACAGGCAAGAGACCCAGTACTTC. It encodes CASTGDRQETQYF. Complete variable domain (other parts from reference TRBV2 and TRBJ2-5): EPEVTQTPSHQVTQMGQEVILRCVPISNHLYFYWYRQILGQKVEFLVSFYNNEISEKSEIFDDQFSVERPDGSNFTLKIRSTKLEDSAMYFCASTGDRQETQYFGPGTRLLVL.

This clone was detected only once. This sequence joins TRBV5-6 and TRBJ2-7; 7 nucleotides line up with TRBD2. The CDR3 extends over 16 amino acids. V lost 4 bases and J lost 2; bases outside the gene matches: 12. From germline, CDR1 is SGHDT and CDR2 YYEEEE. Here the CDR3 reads CASSPTRGGEPYEQYF. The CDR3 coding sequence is TGTGCCAGCAGCCCCACGAGGGGAGGGGAGCCCTACGAGCAGTACTTC. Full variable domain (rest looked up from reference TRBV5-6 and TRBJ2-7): DAGVTQSPTHLIKTRGQQVTLRCSPKSGHDTVSWYQQALGQGPQFIFQYYEEEERQRGNFPDRFSGHQFPNYSSELNVNALLLGDSALYLCASSPTRGGEPYEQYFGPGTRLTVT.

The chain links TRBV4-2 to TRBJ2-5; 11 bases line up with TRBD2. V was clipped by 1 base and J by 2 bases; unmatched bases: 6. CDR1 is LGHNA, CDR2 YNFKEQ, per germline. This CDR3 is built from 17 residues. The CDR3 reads CASSQAPGLADQETQYF. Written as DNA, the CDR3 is TGTGCCAGCAGCCAAGCCCCGGGACTAGCGGATCAAGAGACCCAGTACTTC.

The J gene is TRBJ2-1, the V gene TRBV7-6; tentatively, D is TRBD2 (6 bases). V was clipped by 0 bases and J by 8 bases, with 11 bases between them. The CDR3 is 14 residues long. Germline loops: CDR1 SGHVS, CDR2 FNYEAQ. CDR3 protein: CASSLAVSGDEQFF. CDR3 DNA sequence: TGTGCCAGCAGCTTAGCGGTTTCGGGGGATGAGCAGTTCTTC. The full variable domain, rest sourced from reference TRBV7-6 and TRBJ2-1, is GAGVSQSPRYKVTKRGQDVALRCDPISGHVSLYWYRQALGQGPEFLTYFNYEAQQDKSGLPNDRFSAERPEGSISTLTIQRTEQRDSAMYRCASSLAVSGDEQFFGPGTRLTVL.

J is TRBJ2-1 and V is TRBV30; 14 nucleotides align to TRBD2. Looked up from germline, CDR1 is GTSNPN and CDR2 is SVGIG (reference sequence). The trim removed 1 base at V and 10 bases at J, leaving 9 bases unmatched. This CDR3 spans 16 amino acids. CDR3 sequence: CAWSGLAGGAFWEQFF. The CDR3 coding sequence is TGTGCCTGGAGTGGACTAGCGGGGGGGGCATTTTGGGAGCAGTTCTTC.

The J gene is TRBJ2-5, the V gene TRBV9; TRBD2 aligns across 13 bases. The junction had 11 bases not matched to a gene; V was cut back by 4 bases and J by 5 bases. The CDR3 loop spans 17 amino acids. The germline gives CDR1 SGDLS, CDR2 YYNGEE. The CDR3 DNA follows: TGTGCCAGCAGCCCGGGACTAGCGGGATCGGTTGGGGAGACCCAGTACTTC. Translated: CASSPGLAGSVGETQYF.

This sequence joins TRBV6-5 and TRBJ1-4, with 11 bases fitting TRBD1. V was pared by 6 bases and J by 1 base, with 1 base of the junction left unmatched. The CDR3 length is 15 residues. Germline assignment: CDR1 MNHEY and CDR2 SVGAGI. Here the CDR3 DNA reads TGTGCCAGCAGGGGACAGGGGGTAACTAATGAAAAACTGTTTTTT. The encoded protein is CASRGQGVTNEKLFF.

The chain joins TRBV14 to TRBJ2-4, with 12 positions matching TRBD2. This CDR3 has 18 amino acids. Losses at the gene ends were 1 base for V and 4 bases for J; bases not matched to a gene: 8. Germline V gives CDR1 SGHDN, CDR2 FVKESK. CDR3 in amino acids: CASSQGHGLAGGKNIQYF. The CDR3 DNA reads TGTGCCAGCAGCCAAGGCCACGGGCTAGCGGGAGGGAAAAACATTCAGTACTTC.

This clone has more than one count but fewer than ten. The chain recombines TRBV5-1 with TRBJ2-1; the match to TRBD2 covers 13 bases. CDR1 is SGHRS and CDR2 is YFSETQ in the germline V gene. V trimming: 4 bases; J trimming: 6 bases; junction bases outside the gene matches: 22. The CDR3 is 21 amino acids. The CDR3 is CASSPKPGGTSGIKEGNEQFF. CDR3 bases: TGCGCCAGCAGCCCGAAACCAGGAGGGACTAGCGGGATTAAGGAGGGCAATGAGCAGTTCTTC.

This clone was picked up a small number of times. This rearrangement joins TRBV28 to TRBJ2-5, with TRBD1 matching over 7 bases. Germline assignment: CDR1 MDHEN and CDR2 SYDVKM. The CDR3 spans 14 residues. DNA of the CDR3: TGTGCGACCTACAGGGGAAATGGGCAAGAGACCCAGTACTTC. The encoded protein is CATYRGNGQETQYF.

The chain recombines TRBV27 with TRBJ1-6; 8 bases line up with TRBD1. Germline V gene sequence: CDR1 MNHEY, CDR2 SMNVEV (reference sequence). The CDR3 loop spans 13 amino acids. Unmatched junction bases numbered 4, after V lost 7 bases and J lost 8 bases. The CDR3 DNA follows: TGTGCCAGCAACGGACAGGGAGATTCACCCCTCCACTTT. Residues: CASNGQGDSPLHF.

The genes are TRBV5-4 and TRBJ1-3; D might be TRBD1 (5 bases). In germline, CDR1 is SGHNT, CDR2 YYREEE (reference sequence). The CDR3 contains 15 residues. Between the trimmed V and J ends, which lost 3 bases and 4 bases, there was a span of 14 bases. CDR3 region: CASSSQGLLGNTIYF. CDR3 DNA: TGTGCCAGCAGCTCGCAGGGTTTATTGGGAAACACCATATATTTT.

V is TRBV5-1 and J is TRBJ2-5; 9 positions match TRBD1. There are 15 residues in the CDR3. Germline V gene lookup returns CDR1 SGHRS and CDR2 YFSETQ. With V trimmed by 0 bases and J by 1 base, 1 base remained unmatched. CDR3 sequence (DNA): TGCGCCAGCAGCTTGGGGGACAGGGCCCAAGAGACCCAGTACTTC. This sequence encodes CASSLGDRAQETQYF.

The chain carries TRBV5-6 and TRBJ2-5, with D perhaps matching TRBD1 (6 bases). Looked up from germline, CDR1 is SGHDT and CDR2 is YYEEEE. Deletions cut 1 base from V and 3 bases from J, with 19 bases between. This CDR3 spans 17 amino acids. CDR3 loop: CASSLIPGWGQEETQYF. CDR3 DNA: TGTGCCAGCAGCTTGATCCCGGGGTGGGGGCAAGAAGAGACCCAGTACTTC.

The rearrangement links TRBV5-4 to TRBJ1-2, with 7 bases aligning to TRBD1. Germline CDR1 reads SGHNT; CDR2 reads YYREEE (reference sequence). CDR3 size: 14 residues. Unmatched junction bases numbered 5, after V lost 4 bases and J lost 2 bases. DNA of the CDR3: TGTGCCAGCAGCGGCAGGGGGAGGAACTATGGCTACACCTTC. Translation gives CASSGRGRNYGYTF.

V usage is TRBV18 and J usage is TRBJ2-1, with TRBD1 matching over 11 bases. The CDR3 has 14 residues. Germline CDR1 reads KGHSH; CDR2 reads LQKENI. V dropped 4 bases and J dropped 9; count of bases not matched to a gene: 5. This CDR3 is CASSLDRGRSEQFF. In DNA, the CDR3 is TGTGCCAGCTCACTGGACAGGGGGCGGAGTGAGCAGTTCTTC.

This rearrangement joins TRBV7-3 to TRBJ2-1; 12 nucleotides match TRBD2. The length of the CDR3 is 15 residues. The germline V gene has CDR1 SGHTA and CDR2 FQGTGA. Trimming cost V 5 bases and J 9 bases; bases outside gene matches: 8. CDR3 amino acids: CASSVLAGGGSEQFF. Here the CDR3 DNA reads TGTGCCAGCAGCGTACTAGCGGGGGGAGGCAGTGAGCAGTTCTTC.

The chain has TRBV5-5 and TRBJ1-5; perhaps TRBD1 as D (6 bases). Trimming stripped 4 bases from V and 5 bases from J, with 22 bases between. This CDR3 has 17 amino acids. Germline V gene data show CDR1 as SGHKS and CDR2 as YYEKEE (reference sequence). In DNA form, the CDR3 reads TGTGCCAGCAGCCCAGGCGGGGGGGCAGGGGTCGATCAGCCCCAGCATTTT. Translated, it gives CASSPGGGAGVDQPQHF. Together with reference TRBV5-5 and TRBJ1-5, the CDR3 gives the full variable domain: DAGVTQSPTHLIKTRGQQVTLRCSPISGHKSVSWYQQVLGQGPQFIFQYYEKEERGRGNFPDRFSARQFPNYSSELNVNALLLGDSALYLCASSPGGGAGVDQPQHFGDGTRLSIL.